A single sample gave rise to the 23 T cell receptor beta chains below, sequenced in a study of blood T cell repertoires in COVID-19. Assay used: immunoSEQ multiplex PCR; TCRdb lists only in-frame clones, some missing. Of 250,000 or so clones listed, approximately 90% are singletons. Sequencing was carried out using PBMCs or T cells enriched from blood (not recorded which). These receptors all come from a middle-aged woman with acute COVID-19.

The genes are TRBV5-5 and TRBJ2-3, with 7 bases matching TRBD2. The CDR3 contains 15 residues. After removal of 6 bases from V and 4 bases from J, the junction contained 11 bases not matched to a gene. Germline CDR1 and CDR2: SGHKS and YYEKEE (reference sequence). The CDR3 DNA reads TGTGCCAGCACTTCCTCGGGGGGTACGTCAGATACGCAGTATTTT. Residues: CASTSSGGTSDTQYF.

This sequence joins TRBV27 and TRBJ1-2; D unresolved. The CDR3 extends over 13 amino acids. Germline V gene lookup returns CDR1 MNHEY and CDR2 SMNVEV (reference sequence). V dropped 3 bases and J dropped 7 bases, with 12 bases sitting between them. CDR3 bases: TGTGCCAGCAGTTTTAGGAAGGACTCTGGCTACACCTTC. Its protein product is CASSFRKDSGYTF.

The chain recombines TRBV9 with TRBJ2-7; 10 positions match TRBD1. Trimming took 0 bases from V and 2 from J; bases not matched to a gene: 2. The germline V gene encodes CDR1 SGDLS and CDR2 YYNGEE. The CDR3 spans 15 residues. The CDR3 region is CASSVAGTGAYEQYF. The CDR3 coding sequence is TGTGCCAGCAGCGTAGCAGGGACAGGGGCCTACGAGCAGTACTTC.

The gene calls are TRBV7-2 and TRBJ2-7, with 8 bases that match TRBD2. The CDR3 is made up of 15 amino acids. The junction had 4 bases not matched to a gene; V was cut back by 1 base and J by 2 bases. The germline V gene encodes CDR1 SGHTA and CDR2 FQGNSA. CDR3 bases: TGTGCCAGCAGCTTAGACTCCGGGGGGGCCTACGAGCAGTACTTC. As protein: CASSLDSGGAYEQYF.

The chain is built from TRBV19 and TRBJ2-7; TRBD1 aligns across 7 bases. The CDR3 consists of 15 residues. The V gene end was trimmed by 4 bases and the J gene end by 2 bases; junction bases not matched to a gene: 8. Germline CDR1 and CDR2: LNHDA and SQIVND (reference sequence). Written as DNA, the CDR3 is TGTGCCAGTAGTAGCCCGGGACAGAGAGCCTACGAGCAGTACTTC. Translated, it gives CASSSPGQRAYEQYF.

The J gene is TRBJ1-3, the V gene TRBV7-2; D might be TRBD1 (6 bases). Trimming left V 1 base short and J 2 bases short, with 9 bases between. In germline, CDR1 is SGHTA, CDR2 FQGNSA. This CDR3 is 15 amino acids long. CDR3 bases: TGTGCCAGCAGCTTAGAGGGGGTCACTGGAAACACCATATATTTT. Amino acid sequence: CASSLEGVTGNTIYF. Using reference TRBV7-2 and TRBJ1-3 for the parts outside the CDR3, the full variable domain is GAGVSQSPSNKVTEKGKDVELRCDPISGHTALYWYRQSLGQGLEFLIYFQGNSAPDKSGLPSDRFSAERTGGSVSTLTIQRTQQEDSAVYLCASSLEGVTGNTIYFGEGSWLTVV.

The chain uses TRBV4-1 and TRBJ1-1, with D perhaps matching TRBD1 (6 bases). Per germline, CDR1 MGHRA and CDR2 YSYEKL. The CDR3 runs 18 residues. The germline V and J ends were trimmed by 4 bases and 3 bases, with 24 bases remaining between them. CDR3 amino acids: CASSLVVGQRTGDTEAFF. CDR3 in DNA: TGCGCCAGCAGCCTAGTTGTGGGACAAAGGACTGGGGACACTGAAGCTTTCTTT.

This chain joins TRBV13 and TRBJ2-2; TRBD1 matches at 9 bases. Germline V gene sequence: CDR1 PRHDT, CDR2 FYEKMQ (reference sequence). Germline trimming cut 5 bases from V and 6 bases from J; bases unmatched to any gene: 7. The CDR3 loop spans 15 amino acids. In DNA, the CDR3 is TGTGCCAGCAGCCCCCTGACAGGGGGTCCCGGGGAGCTGTTTTTT. Translated: CASSPLTGGPGELFF.

The rearrangement joins TRBV19 to TRBJ2-1; tentative D call: TRBD1 (6 bases). This CDR3 comprises 15 residues. Deletions cut 0 bases from V and 8 bases from J, with 14 bases between. Looked up from germline, CDR1 is LNHDA and CDR2 is SQIVND (reference sequence). CDR3 in amino acids: CASSIEGQGWDEQFF. The CDR3 DNA is TGTGCCAGTAGTATAGAGGGACAAGGTTGGGATGAGCAGTTCTTC.

The rearrangement uses TRBV7-8 and TRBJ1-1; 8 nucleotides line up with TRBD1. CDR1 SGHVS and CDR2 FQNEAQ come from the germline V gene. V was pared by 5 bases and J by 10 bases, with 6 bases of the junction left unmatched. The CDR3 is made up of 12 amino acids. In DNA, the CDR3 is TGTGCCAGCAGCGCCAGGGGGCAGGGAGCTTTCTTT. Its protein is CASSARGQGAFF. Looking up the rest from reference TRBV7-8 and TRBJ1-1 gives the full variable domain: GAGVSQSPRYKVAKRGQDVALRCDPISGHVSLFWYQQALGQGPEFLTYFQNEAQLDKSGLPSDRFFAERPEGSVSTLKIQRTQQEDSAVYLCASSARGQGAFFGQGTRLTVV.

The rearrangement joins TRBV6-5 to TRBJ1-1; D call uncertain. Trimming cost V 6 bases and J 4 bases, with 15 bases left between them. CDR1 MNHEY and CDR2 SVGAGI come from the germline V gene. CDR3 length equals 14 residues. The CDR3 is CASSRPEVATEAFF. CDR3 DNA: TGTGCCAGCAGCCGACCAGAGGTAGCCACTGAAGCTTTCTTT.

The V call is TRBV6-6, the J call TRBJ2-1, with TRBD2 matching 8 bases. CDR1 and CDR2 (germline): MNHNY, SVGAGI (reference sequence). V dropped 5 bases and J dropped 6; count of bases not matched to a gene: 9. This CDR3 spans 15 amino acids. CDR3 amino acids: CASSAAGVSSNEQFF. In nucleotides, the CDR3 is TGTGCCAGCAGTGCAGCGGGAGTAAGTAGCAATGAGCAGTTCTTC.

This chain links TRBV6-5 with TRBJ2-4; unclear D gene. CDR1 is MNHEY and CDR2 is SVGAGI in the germline V gene. V was pared by 7 bases and J by 0 bases, with 7 bases between. The CDR3 length is 13 residues. The CDR3 DNA sequence: TGTGCCAGCACAGGCTTAGCCAAAAACATTCAGTACTTC. Translation gives CASTGLAKNIQYF.

V usage is TRBV24-1 and J usage is TRBJ2-1; 9 bases are shared with TRBD2. CDR1 is KGHDR, CDR2 SFDVKD, per germline. V lost 5 bases, J lost 8 bases, and 9 bases stayed unmatched. The CDR3 extends over 15 amino acids. The CDR3 nucleotides are TGTGCCACCAGTGTCCTGGCGGCGGGAGGGTATGAGCAGTTCTTC. This gives the protein CATSVLAAGGYEQFF.

This chain joins TRBV9 and TRBJ2-7; 8 bases align to TRBD2. The CDR3 is 15 residues long. CDR1 is SGDLS and CDR2 is YYNGEE in the germline V gene. V lost 0 bases to trimming and J lost 2 bases; unmatched junction nucleotides: 4. The CDR3 loop is CASSVAAGAAYEQYF. The CDR3 DNA reads as TGTGCCAGCAGCGTAGCAGCGGGGGCAGCCTACGAGCAGTACTTC.

This clone was counted a single time. The chain uses TRBV4-1 and TRBJ1-5; D possibly corresponds to TRBD1 (5 bases). The germline V gene has CDR1 MGHRA and CDR2 YSYEKL. Trimming left V 3 bases short and J 2 bases short, with 11 bases between. The CDR3 covers 15 residues. CDR3 coding DNA: TGCGCCAGCAGCCAGAGCGTGACAGGCAATCAGCCCCAGCATTTT. This translates into CASSQSVTGNQPQHF.

The gene calls are TRBV5-1 and TRBJ2-1; a possible D gene is TRBD1 (5 bases). The CDR3 sequence is 18 residues long. Per germline, CDR1 SGHRS and CDR2 YFSETQ. The germline V and J ends were trimmed by 2 bases and 0 bases, with 18 bases remaining between them. CDR3 DNA: TGCGCCAGCAGCTTACTGCCGCCGGACATGAGCTCCTACAATGAGCAGTTCTTC. Translation gives CASSLLPPDMSSYNEQFF.

This chain joins TRBV20-1 and TRBJ1-3; D is unclear. V lost 5 bases, J lost 6 bases, and 5 bases lay in between. This CDR3 is 10 amino acids long. Germline V CDR1 and CDR2: DFQATT, SNEGSKA (reference sequence). DNA of the CDR3: TGCAGTGCTGGACTAAACACCATATATTTT. It yields the protein CSAGLNTIYF.

This chain uses TRBV16 with TRBJ1-2; TRBD1 agrees at 10 bases. CDR3 length: 14 amino acids. Per the germline V gene, CDR1 is KGHSY and CDR2 is FQNENV. After removal of 3 bases from V and 7 bases from J, the junction contained 5 bases not matched to a gene. The CDR3 coding sequence is TGTGCCAGCAGCCAGACAGGGGGCATAGGTGGCTACACCTTC. It yields the protein CASSQTGGIGGYTF. Combining the CDR3 with reference TRBV16 and TRBJ1-2 gives the whole variable domain GEEVAQTPKHLVRGEGQKAKLYCAPIKGHSYVFWYQQVLKNEFKFLISFQNENVFDETGMPKERFSAKCLPNSPCSLEIQATKLEDSAVYFCASSQTGGIGGYTFGSGTRLTVV.

The chain joins TRBV6-5 to TRBJ1-2; a possible D gene is TRBD1 (6 bases). Germline-derived CDR1 and CDR2 are MNHEY and SVGAGI. V lost 0 bases and J 8 bases, leaving 19 bases between the germline ends. The CDR3 spans 16 residues. CDR3 residues: CASSYSIGTLTLGYTF. CDR3 coding DNA: TGTGCCAGCAGTTACTCTATCGGGACACTCACTCTAGGCTACACCTTC.

The rearrangement joins TRBV5-6 to TRBJ1-4; TRBD1 aligns across 9 bases. The CDR3 has 13 amino acids. V lost 4 bases, J lost 8 bases, and 3 bases stayed unmatched. The V gene's germline CDR1 is SGHDT and CDR2 YYEEEE. For the CDR3, the DNA is TGTGCCAGCAGCCCGGACAGGGGAGAAAAACTGTTTTTT. Translated: CASSPDRGEKLFF.

This clone was counted only a few times. The chain combines TRBV7-9 with TRBJ2-1, with D unclear. V lost 5 bases and J 0 bases, leaving 14 bases between the germline ends. Germline V lookup: CDR1 SEHNR, CDR2 FQNEAQ (reference sequence). This CDR3 comprises 16 residues. Here the CDR3 DNA reads TGTGCCAGCAGCCGATCGTCTTCCAGCTCCTACAATGAGCAGTTCTTC. The encoded protein is CASSRSSSSSYNEQFF.

This clone was counted a few times. The rearrangement links TRBV10-2 to TRBJ2-7; tentatively, D is TRBD2 (5 bases). Trimming took 7 bases from V and 6 from J, leaving 19 bases between them. The CDR3 extends over 14 amino acids. The germline CDR1 and CDR2 sequences are WSHSY and SAAADI. CDR3 coding DNA: TGCGCCAGCACCGCCAAGGGTAGCGCTAGCGAGCAGTACTTC. This sequence encodes CASTAKGSASEQYF.